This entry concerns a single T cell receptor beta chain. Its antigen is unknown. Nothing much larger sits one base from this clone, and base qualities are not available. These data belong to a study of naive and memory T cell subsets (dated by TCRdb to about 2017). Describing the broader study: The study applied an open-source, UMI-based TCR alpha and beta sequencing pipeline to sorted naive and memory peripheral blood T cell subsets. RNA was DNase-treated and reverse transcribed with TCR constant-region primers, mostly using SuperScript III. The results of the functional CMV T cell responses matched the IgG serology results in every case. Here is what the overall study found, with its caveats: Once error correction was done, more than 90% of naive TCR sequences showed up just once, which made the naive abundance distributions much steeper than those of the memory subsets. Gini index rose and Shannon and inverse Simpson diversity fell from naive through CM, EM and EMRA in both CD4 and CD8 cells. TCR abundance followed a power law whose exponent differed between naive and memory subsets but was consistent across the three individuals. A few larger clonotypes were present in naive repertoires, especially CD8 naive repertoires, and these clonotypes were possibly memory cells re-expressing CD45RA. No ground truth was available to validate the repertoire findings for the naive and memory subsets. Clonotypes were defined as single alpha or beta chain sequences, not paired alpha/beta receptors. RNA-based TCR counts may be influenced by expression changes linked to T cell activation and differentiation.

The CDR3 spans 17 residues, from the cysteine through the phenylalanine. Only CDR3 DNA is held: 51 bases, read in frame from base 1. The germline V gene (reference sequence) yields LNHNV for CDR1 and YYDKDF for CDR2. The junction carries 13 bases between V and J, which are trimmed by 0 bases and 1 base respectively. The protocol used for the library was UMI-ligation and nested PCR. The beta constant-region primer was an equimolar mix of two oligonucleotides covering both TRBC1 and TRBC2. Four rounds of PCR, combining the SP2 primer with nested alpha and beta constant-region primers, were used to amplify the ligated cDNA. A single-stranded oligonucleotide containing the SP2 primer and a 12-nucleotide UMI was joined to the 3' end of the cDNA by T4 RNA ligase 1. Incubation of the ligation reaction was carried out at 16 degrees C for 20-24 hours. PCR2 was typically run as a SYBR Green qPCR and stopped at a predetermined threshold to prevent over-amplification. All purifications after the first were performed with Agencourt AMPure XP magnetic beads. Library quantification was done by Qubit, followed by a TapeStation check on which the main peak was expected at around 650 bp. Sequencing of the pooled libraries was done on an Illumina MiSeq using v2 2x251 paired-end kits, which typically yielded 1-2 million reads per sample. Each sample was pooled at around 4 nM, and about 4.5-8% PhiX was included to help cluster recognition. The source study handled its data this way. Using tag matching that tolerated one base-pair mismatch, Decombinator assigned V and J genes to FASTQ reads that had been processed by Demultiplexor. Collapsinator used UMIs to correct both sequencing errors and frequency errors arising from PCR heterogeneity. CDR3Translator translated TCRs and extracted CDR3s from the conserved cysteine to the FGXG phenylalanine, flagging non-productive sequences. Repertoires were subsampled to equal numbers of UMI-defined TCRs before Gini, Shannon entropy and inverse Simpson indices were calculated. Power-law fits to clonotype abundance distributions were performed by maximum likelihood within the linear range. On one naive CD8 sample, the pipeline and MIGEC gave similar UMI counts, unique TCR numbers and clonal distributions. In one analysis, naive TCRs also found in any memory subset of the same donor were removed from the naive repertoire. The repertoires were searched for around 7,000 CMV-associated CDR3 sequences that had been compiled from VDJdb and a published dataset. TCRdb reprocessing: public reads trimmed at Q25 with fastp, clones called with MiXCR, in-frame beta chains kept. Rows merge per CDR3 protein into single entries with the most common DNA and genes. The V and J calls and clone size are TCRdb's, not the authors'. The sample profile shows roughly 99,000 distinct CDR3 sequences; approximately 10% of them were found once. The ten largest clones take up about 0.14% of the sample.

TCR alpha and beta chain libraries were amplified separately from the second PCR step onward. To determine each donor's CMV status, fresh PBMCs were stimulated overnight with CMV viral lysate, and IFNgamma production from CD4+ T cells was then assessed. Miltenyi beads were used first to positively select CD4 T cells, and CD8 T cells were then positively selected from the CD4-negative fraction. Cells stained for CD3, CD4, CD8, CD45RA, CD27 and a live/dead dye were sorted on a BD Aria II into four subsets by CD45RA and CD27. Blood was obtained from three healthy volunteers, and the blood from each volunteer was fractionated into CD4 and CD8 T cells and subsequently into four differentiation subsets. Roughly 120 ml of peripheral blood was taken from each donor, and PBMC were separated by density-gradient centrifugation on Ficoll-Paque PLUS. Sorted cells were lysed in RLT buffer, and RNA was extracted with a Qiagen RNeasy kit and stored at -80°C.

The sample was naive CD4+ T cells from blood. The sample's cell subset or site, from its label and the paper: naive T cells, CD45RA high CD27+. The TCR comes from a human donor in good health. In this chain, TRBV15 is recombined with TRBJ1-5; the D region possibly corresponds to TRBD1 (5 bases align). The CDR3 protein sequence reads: CATSRDRGATSNQPQHF. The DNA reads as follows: TGTGCCACCAGCAGAGATCGTGGGGCGACGAGCAATCAGCCCCAGCATTTT.